These 20 T cell receptor beta chains share one sample of origin, sequenced in a study of T-cell memory formation after mild COVID-19. In TCRdb, the 5' RACE reads were re-called with MiXCR into one record per CDR3 protein. The repertoire holds 170,000 or so distinct CDR3 sequences, with around 21% as singletons. The source material was PBMCs or a T cell subset sorted from them (not recorded which). Receptors originate from an adult woman who had mild COVID-19 (a few samples of this study predate the infection). Cell type and time point are not known.

This clonotype appeared a few times. The chain recombines TRBV7-2 with TRBJ2-1; no clear D gene. This CDR3 contains 15 residues. V was shortened by 5 bases and J by 3 bases, with 14 bases between the two germline ends. From germline, CDR1 is SGHTA and CDR2 FQGNSA. CDR3 coding DNA: TGTGCCAGCAGCCGCGAGGCGGATCTCTACAATGAGCAGTTCTTC. Its protein product is CASSREADLYNEQFF. The variable domain in full, with the rest retrieved from reference TRBV7-2 and TRBJ2-1, is GAGVSQSPSNKVTEKGKDVELRCDPISGHTALYWYRQSLGQGLEFLIYFQGNSAPDKSGLPSDRFSAERTGGSVSTLTIQRTQQEDSAVYLCASSREADLYNEQFFGPGTRLTVL.

The chain recombines TRBV11-2 with TRBJ2-7; 8 bases agree with TRBD1. CDR1 and CDR2 (germline): SGHAT, FQNNGV. With V trimmed by 3 bases and J by 1 base, 11 bases remained unmatched. The CDR3 has 17 residues. The CDR3 DNA follows: TGTGCCAGCAGCTTCGACCGATTTGGACAGGGATCCTACGAGCAGTACTTC. This codes for CASSFDRFGQGSYEQYF.

This clonotype was picked up a small number of times. V gene TRBV7-9 combines with J gene TRBJ2-1; D not resolved. This CDR3 is built from 16 residues. Germline CDR1 and CDR2: SEHNR and FQNEAQ (reference sequence). With 5 bases removed from V and 2 bases from J, the gap between germline ends came to 16 bases. The CDR3 spells CASSPPRDDTYNEQFF. In nucleotides, the CDR3 is TGTGCCAGCAGCCCGCCTAGAGACGACACCTACAATGAGCAGTTCTTC.

The rearrangement joins TRBV19 to TRBJ2-5, with D unresolved. This CDR3 comprises 12 residues. In germline, CDR1 is LNHDA, CDR2 SQIVND (reference sequence). Trimming cost V 4 bases and J 5 bases, with 8 bases left between them. The CDR3 reads CASSTGSETQYF. The DNA for the CDR3 is TGTGCCAGTAGTACCGGGTCGGAGACCCAGTACTTC.

In its sample, this clonotype was seen a few times. The genes are TRBV5-6 and TRBJ1-1, with D unresolved. This CDR3 comprises 13 residues. Trimming removed 2 bases from V and 1 base from J, with 6 bases in between. Germline V gene sequence: CDR1 SGHDT, CDR2 YYEEEE. Written as DNA, the CDR3 is TGTGCCAGCAGCTTTCAAGCGAACACTGAAGCTTTCTTT. Translating gives CASSFQANTEAFF.

The sample holds a few counts of this clonotype. The gene calls are TRBV12-3 or TRBV12-4 and TRBJ2-7, with D maybe TRBD1 (5 bases). The CDR3 is made up of 14 amino acids. The ends were cut back, 5 bases at V and 3 bases at J, with 14 bases in the middle. This CDR3 is CASSLYRYNYEQYF. Here the CDR3 DNA reads TGTGCCAGCAGTCTTTACAGGTATAACTACGAGCAGTACTTC.

V gene TRBV4-1 combines with J gene TRBJ2-7; D possibly uses TRBD1 or TRBD2 (5 bases each). V lost 8 bases, J lost 3 bases, and 14 bases lay in between. This CDR3 has 13 amino acids. The germline gives CDR1 MGHRA, CDR2 YSYEKL. For the CDR3, the DNA is TGCGCCAGCGGTAAAGGGGACCTCTACGAGCAGTACTTC. Translated, it gives CASGKGDLYEQYF.

This clonotype came up a few times. The gene calls are TRBV10-3 and TRBJ2-1, with 7 nucleotides matching TRBD2. The J segment lost 4 bases and the V segment lost 0 bases, leaving 9 bases of the junction unmatched. Germline loops: CDR1 ENHRY, CDR2 SYGVKD. CDR3 length equals 17 residues. The CDR3 sequence: CAISESGGELPYNEQFF. The CDR3 bases are TGTGCCATCAGTGAGTCTGGGGGGGAGCTCCCTTACAATGAGCAGTTCTTC.

V gene TRBV7-9 combines with J gene TRBJ2-6; no reliable D call. Per germline, CDR1 SEHNR and CDR2 FQNEAQ (reference sequence). The CDR3 extends over 14 amino acids. V was clipped by 1 base and J by 0 bases, with 1 base between them. The CDR3 bases are TGTGCCAGCAGCTTAGTCTCTGGGGCCAACGTCCTGACTTTC. The encoded protein is CASSLVSGANVLTF.

V gene TRBV7-2 combines with J gene TRBJ2-3; perhaps TRBD2 as D (5 bases). Between the trimmed V and J ends, which lost 5 bases and 4 bases, there was a span of 19 bases. Germline V lookup: CDR1 SGHTA, CDR2 FQGNSA. This CDR3 is built from 16 residues. CDR3 loop: CASSVRARLRADTQYF. CDR3 DNA: TGTGCCAGCAGCGTCCGGGCGCGGTTGAGGGCAGATACGCAGTATTTT.

The V call is TRBV4-1, the J call TRBJ1-2; D not resolved. V was pared by 0 bases and J by 4 bases, with 9 bases between. The CDR3 totals 14 residues. Per germline, CDR1 MGHRA and CDR2 YSYEKL. DNA for the CDR3: TGCGCCAGCAGCCAAGAAGGTCCCAGCTATGGCTACACCTTC. Protein sequence: CASSQEGPSYGYTF.

Only a few counts were recorded for this clonotype. The chain joins TRBV4-1 to TRBJ1-4; possibly TRBD1 for D (6 bases). Trimming shortened V by 5 bases and J by 0 bases, and 10 bases separated the two germline ends. The CDR3 has 15 amino acids. CDR1 and CDR2 (germline): MGHRA, YSYEKL. CDR3 bases: TGCGCCAGCAGCGAACGACAGGCAACTAATGAAAAACTGTTTTTT. Protein product: CASSERQATNEKLFF.

V and J are TRBV7-9 and TRBJ2-4; D possibly uses TRBD1 or TRBD2 (7 bases each). The V gene lost 7 bases and the J gene lost 6 bases, with 13 bases spanning the gap. Germline-derived CDR1 and CDR2 are SEHNR and FQNEAQ (reference sequence). This CDR3 has 13 residues. The CDR3 here is CASTQGGGNIQYF. CDR3 in DNA: TGTGCCAGCACCCAGGGGGGGGGAAACATTCAGTACTTC.

The chain has TRBV9 and TRBJ1-5; no clear D gene. V was trimmed by 3 bases and J by 0 bases, leaving 10 bases between them. The CDR3 is 15 amino acids. The germline V gene encodes CDR1 SGDLS and CDR2 YYNGEE. CDR3: CASSEDGDSNQPQHF. DNA for the CDR3: TGTGCCAGCAGCGAAGACGGGGATAGCAATCAGCCCCAGCATTTT.

The chain joins TRBV7-8 to TRBJ2-2; 7 nucleotides line up with TRBD2. The CDR3 has 16 residues. Germline trimming cut 5 bases from V and 1 base from J; bases unmatched to any gene: 7. Germline CDR1 and CDR2: SGHVS and FQNEAQ. The CDR3 sequence: CASSPPGLRNTGELFF. CDR3 nucleotide sequence: TGTGCCAGCAGCCCGCCGGGACTAAGGAACACCGGGGAGCTGTTTTTT.

This clonotype was seen more than once but under ten times. The chain carries TRBV20-1 and TRBJ2-3; tentatively, D is TRBD2 (5 bases). Per the germline V gene, CDR1 is DFQATT and CDR2 is SNEGSKA (reference sequence). The V end was cut by 5 bases, the J end by 2 bases, with 17 bases between. The CDR3 totals 15 residues. The CDR3 is CSARRLAVHTDTQYF. CDR3 nucleotide sequence: TGCAGTGCTCGAAGGCTAGCAGTCCACACAGATACGCAGTATTTT.

This clonotype was seen a few times. The rearrangement uses TRBV7-8 and TRBJ2-1; 13 bases agree with TRBD2. The CDR3 spans 17 residues. V dropped 1 base and J dropped 2; count of bases not matched to a gene: 2. CDR1 is SGHVS, CDR2 FQNEAQ, per germline. CDR3 nucleotide sequence: TGTGCCAGCAGCTTAGGGGGGACTAGCGGGACCTACAATGAGCAGTTCTTC. The encoded protein is CASSLGGTSGTYNEQFF.

As regards this clonotype: Just one base apart from a much larger clone, this may be a read error. In this CDR3 the conserved last residue, phenylalanine or tryptophan, is missing, so a read error is likely. V and J are TRBV7-2 and TRBJ2-2; D unresolved. The length of the CDR3 is 12 residues. Germline values: CDR1 SGHTA, CDR2 FQGNSA. V lost 3 bases and J 1 base, leaving 0 bases between the germline ends. The CDR3 reads CASSLNTGELFI. CDR3 in DNA: TGTGCCAGCAGCTTGAACACCGGGGAGCTGTTTATT.

This clonotype was seen a handful of times. The V and J genes are TRBV12-3 or TRBV12-4 and TRBJ2-1, with 10 bases aligning to TRBD2. After removal of 3 bases from V and 7 bases from J, the junction contained 6 bases not matched to a gene. This CDR3 is built from 15 residues. The CDR3: CASSFSGGTTNEQFF. The CDR3 DNA is TGTGCCAGCAGTTTTAGCGGGGGGACCACGAATGAGCAGTTCTTC.

CDR3: CSARVGTGGEKLFF. The CDR3 DNA follows: TGCAGTGCTAGAGTAGGGACAGGAGGGGAAAAACTGTTTTTT. The J gene is TRBJ1-4, the V gene TRBV20-1, with TRBD1 matching 8 bases. CDR1 is DFQATT, CDR2 SNEGSKA, per germline (reference sequence). CDR3 size: 14 residues. V shed 1 base and J 8 bases; nucleotides not matched to a gene: 6.